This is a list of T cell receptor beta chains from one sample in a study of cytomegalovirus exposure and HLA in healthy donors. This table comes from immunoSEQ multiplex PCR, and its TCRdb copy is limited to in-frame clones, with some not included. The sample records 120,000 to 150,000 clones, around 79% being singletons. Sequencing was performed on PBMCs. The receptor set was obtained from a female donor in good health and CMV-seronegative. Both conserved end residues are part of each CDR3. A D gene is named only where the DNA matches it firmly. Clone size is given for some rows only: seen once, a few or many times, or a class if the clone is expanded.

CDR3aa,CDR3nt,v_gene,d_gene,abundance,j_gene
CASSGQGNAGELFF,TGTGCTAGCAGCGGACAGGGGAACGCCGGGGAGCTGTTTTTT,TRBV7-7,TRBD1,-,TRBJ2-2
CASSRTGGAGDLFGTNEKLFF,TGCGCCAGCAGCAGGACAGGAGGGGCCGGGGACCTTTTCGGAACTAATGAAAAACTGTTTTTT,TRBV5-1,TRBD1,few,TRBJ1-4
CASSYRRGATYEQYF,TGTGCCAGCAGTTACCGGCGGGGGGCCACCTACGAGCAGTACTTC,TRBV6-5,TRBD2,-,TRBJ2-7
CASSYLLSDNEQFF,TGTGCCAGCAGTTACTTGTTGAGCGACAATGAGCAGTTCTTC,TRBV6-5,-,-,TRBJ2-1
CASSPFRDRQSYEQYF,TGTGCCAGCTCACCATTCCGGGACAGGCAATCCTACGAGCAGTACTTC,TRBV18,TRBD1,-,TRBJ2-7
CASSLAGGSQYF,TGCGCCAGCAGCTTGGCCGGAGGGTCCCAGTACTTC,TRBV5-1,-,-,TRBJ2-7
CASRREFGGTTSAFF,TGTGCCAGCAGAAGGGAGTTTGGGGGGACGACCTCGGCTTTCTTT,TRBV27,-,-,TRBJ1-1
CASSPVSGGAASTGELFF,TGTGCCAGCTCACCTGTTTCAGGGGGCGCCGCGTCCACCGGGGAGCTGTTTTTT,TRBV18,TRBD1,-,TRBJ2-2
CASSLTRTSTDTQYF,TGTGCCAGCAGCCTAACTAGGACTAGCACAGATACGCAGTATTTT,TRBV7-9,-,few,TRBJ2-3
CASSSGNEKLFF,TGTGCCAGCAGTTCCGGTAATGAAAAACTGTTTTTT,TRBV6-5,-,-,TRBJ1-4
CASSSGTWNTEAFF,TGTGCCAGCAGTTCCGGGACATGGAACACTGAAGCTTTCTTT,TRBV7-9,-,-,TRBJ1-1
CAWSSREDYGYTF,TGTGCCTGGAGTTCCAGGGAGGACTATGGCTACACCTTC,TRBV30,-,-,TRBJ1-2
CASSLRRPDRDGYTF,TGTGCCAGCAGTCTCCGCCGCCCGGATCGGGATGGCTACACCTTC,TRBV28,-,-,TRBJ1-2
CASSLQRGTTDTQYF,TGTGCCAGCAGCTTGCAGCGGGGGACGACAGATACGCAGTATTTT,TRBV7-3,TRBD2,-,TRBJ2-3
CASSRDWDRGNQPQHF,TGTGCCAGCAGCCGCGACTGGGACAGGGGAAATCAGCCCCAGCATTTT,TRBV27,TRBD1,-,TRBJ1-5
CASSQESRVDTGELFF,TGTGCCAGCAGCCAAGAGAGCAGGGTAGATACCGGGGAGCTGTTTTTT,TRBV14,-,-,TRBJ2-2
CASSPPAGGGTGELFF,TGTGCCAGCAGCCCTCCGGCGGGAGGAGGCACCGGGGAGCTGTTTTTT,TRBV7-9,TRBD2,-,TRBJ2-2
CASSGALGGAGTLHF,TGTGCCAGCAGTGGGGCCCTGGGAGGGGCTGGGACCCTCCACTTT,TRBV28,-,-,TRBJ1-6
CAWRGLTGPQHF,TGTGCCTGGAGAGGACTGACAGGACCCCAGCATTTT,TRBV30,-,-,TRBJ1-5
CAIHYPSGQSYEQYF,TGTGCCATCCACTACCCTAGCGGGCAATCCTACGAGCAGTACTTC,TRBV6-5,TRBD2,-,TRBJ2-7
CASSHTRASGRVVGELFF,TGCGCCAGCAGCCACACTAGGGCTAGCGGGAGGGTAGTCGGGGAGCTGTTTTTT,TRBV4-3,TRBD2,many,TRBJ2-2
CASSLGTGELFF,TGTGCCAGCAGCCTAGGTACCGGGGAGCTGTTTTTT,TRBV28,-,-,TRBJ2-2
CASSPTTSGGSAEQFF,TGCGCCAGCAGCCCTACCACTAGCGGGGGGTCTGCTGAGCAGTTCTTC,TRBV5-1,TRBD2,-,TRBJ2-1
CASSDGTANTGELFF,TGTGCCAGCAGTGACGGGACAGCGAACACCGGGGAGCTGTTTTTT,TRBV6-4,TRBD1,-,TRBJ2-2
CASSPRGHLTGELFF,TGTGCCAGCAGTCCTCGGGGACACTTAACCGGGGAGCTGTTTTTT,TRBV6-5,-,-,TRBJ2-2
CASSLGHGNTEAFF,TGTGCCAGCAGCTTAGGACATGGGAACACTGAAGCTTTCTTT,TRBV7-3,-,-,TRBJ1-1